This T cell receptor (beta chain) was identified during a study of patients and donors after allogeneic stem cell transplantation. This clonotype was seen many times. TCRdb independently ran MiXCR on the RT-PCR reads; one entry per CDR3 protein. This table holds 70,000 to 95,000 distinct CDR3 sequences, roughly 5.1% found once. This CDR3 spans 16 amino acids. Trimming cost V 1 base and J 3 bases, with 16 bases left between them. Germline CDR1 reads SGHRS; CDR2 reads YFSETQ. Sequenced sample: blood, either unsorted or a sorted T cell fraction (not recorded which). The receptor comes from a human donor who was either an allogeneic HSCT recipient or a stem cell or donor lymphocyte infusion donor (not recorded which). It is not recorded whose cells these are; they may come from a transplant donor. The genes are TRBV5-1 and TRBJ2-5, with D unresolved. CDR3 in DNA: TGCGCCAGCAGCTTGAGCGTTATTCCCGGAGAAGAGACCCAGTACTTC. Protein: CASSLSVIPGEETQYF.